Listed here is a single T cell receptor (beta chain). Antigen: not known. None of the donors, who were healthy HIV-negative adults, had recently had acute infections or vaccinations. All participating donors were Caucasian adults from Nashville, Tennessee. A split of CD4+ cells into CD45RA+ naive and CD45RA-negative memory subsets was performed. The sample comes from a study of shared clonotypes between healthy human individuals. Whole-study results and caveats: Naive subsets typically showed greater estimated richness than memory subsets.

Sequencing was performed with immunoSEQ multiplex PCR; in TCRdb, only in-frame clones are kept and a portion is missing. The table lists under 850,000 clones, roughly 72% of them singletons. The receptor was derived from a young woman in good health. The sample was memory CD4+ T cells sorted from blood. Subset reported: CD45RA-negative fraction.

CDR3 bases: TGTGCCAGCAGCCATGGGGCCATCACCGTACTACTGGAAGAGCAGTACTTC. This translates into CASSHGAITVLLEEQYF. The V call is TRBV11-2, the J call TRBJ2-7, with a tentative D call TRBD1 (5 bases). CDR1 SGHAT and CDR2 FQNNGV come from the germline V gene. The CDR3 extends over 17 amino acids. The V end lost 5 bases, the J end lost 7 bases, and 27 bases lay between the germline ends.